This TCR beta chain was observed in a study of Graves' ophthalmopathy and Graves' hyperthyroidism (dated by TCRdb to 2017 to 2018). Regarding the study in general: Peripheral blood samples were taken at the time of initial diagnosis, before any treatment was given. The study used TCR beta repertoire signatures to distinguish Graves' ophthalmopathy from Graves' hyperthyroidism and to predict progression to ophthalmopathy. In total, over 130 blood samples were TCR-sequenced: approximately 40 ophthalmopathy, roughly 80 hyperthyroidism and roughly 17 hyperthyroidism-to-ophthalmopathy patients. A discovery set of 95 to 100 patients (43 ophthalmopathy, just over 55 stable hyperthyroidism) was enrolled to explore V-J signatures distinguishing ophthalmopathy from hyperthyroidism. An independent validation cohort was composed of about 20 hyperthyroidism patients and about 16 patients who later progressed from hyperthyroidism to ophthalmopathy. In over five hyperthyroidism patients, the T-cell repertoires found in thyroid tissue were compared with those found in blood. Following sampling, methimazole starting at 30 mg daily was administered to hyperthyroidism patients, and high-dose intravenous methylprednisolone was administered to ophthalmopathy patients. The roughly 91 discovery patients were randomly split 7:3 into training and test sets.

This clonotype was detected a few times. The specificity of this receptor is unknown. One base away there is no much larger clone; base qualities are not given. Hyperthyroidism was considered stable if no progression to ophthalmopathy occurred within 18 months of follow-up. Hyperthyroidism patients were newly diagnosed, were aged 18 to 65 years, and had a disease duration under 2 months. Patients with other autoimmune diseases, uncontrolled infections, pregnancy or lactation were excluded. Clinical symptoms, serum thyroxine, TRAb, thyroid ultrasound and orbital computed tomography were used for diagnosis. Using Ficoll-Paque density gradient centrifugation, PBMCs were isolated from about 9.4 ml of fresh peripheral blood. Total RNA was extracted with Trizol reagent and quality-checked on an Agilent 2100 Bioanalyzer. Trimming costs V 10 bases and J 0 bases, and their ends lie 22 bases apart. According to the germline V gene, CDR1 reads ENHRY and CDR2 reads SYGVKD. Including cysteine and phenylalanine, the CDR3 has 16 amino acids. The CDR3 DNA has 48 bases and is translated from base 1.

For repertoire sequencing, TCR beta CDR3 regions were amplified from RNA transcripts. The first round was an RT-PCR using HTBI primers with the Qiagen OneStep RT-PCR kit, and this first round was followed by a second-round multiplex PCR, then size selection and purification. Sequencing of the libraries was carried out on an Illumina HiSeq2000 in paired-end mode with 100 bp reads. As for the original processing: SOAPnuke was used for read processing, and reads with adapters, uncalled bases, a mean Phred below 15, or no exact constant-primer or identifier match were discarded. High-quality paired reads were merged with COPE v1.2.5. Each unique nucleotide sequence was treated as a clonotype, and MiTCR v1.1 was used to align the clonotypes to the IMGT TRB V, D and J references. The analysis was limited to V-J combinations with a frequency above 0.0001, which together covered 99% to 99.2% of the repertoires. For each V-J combination, a TCR clonal expansion and chaos score was defined as F50 clonal expansion divided by the chaos observed in the TCRdist matrix. Welch's t-statistics and random forest were used to reduce features to approximately 13 V-J combinations, which were fed into a naive Bayes classifier. The Morisita-Horn index was used to measure how similar the thyroid and blood repertoires were. TCRdb reprocessed the public reads (quality trimming at Q25 with fastp, clone calling with MiXCR) and kept in-frame beta chains. Each CDR3 protein appears once, grouped with its most common genes and DNA. These V and J calls derive from TCRdb rather than the authors' analysis. In this sample the table shows 500,000 to 700,000 distinct CDR3 sequences, 20% to 25% of which occur a single time. More than 5.5% of the sample belongs to the ten largest clones.

Summary of the overall study and its limitations: In validation, the model predicted ophthalmopathy progression with about 64% sensitivity and about 73% specificity; some 13 predicted patients were CT-confirmed with GO in a median of approximately six months. Among expanded thyroid clonotypes with frequency above 0.001, most also showed up in blood, which suggests that blood repertoires may reflect the thyroid immune response. No statistical method was used to predetermine the sample size, and group allocation was not hidden from the investigators. Ophthalmopathy was separated from stable hyperthyroidism by the 13-signature model with around 89% sensitivity and less than 82% specificity in cross-validation and with 80%/75% in the test set.

The material sequenced was peripheral blood. Here the chain combines TRBV10-3 and TRBJ2-7; the D segment cannot be called with confidence. This clonotype was obtained from a woman younger than 35 with stable Graves' hyperthyroidism. Some clones in this sample may be carry-over from other donors' samples. Donor details come from another sample of the same person, matched by shared clones. The encoded CDR3 is CASKELEAKSSYEQYF. The DNA sequence reads TGTGCCAGCAAAGAGCTAGAAGCGAAGAGCTCCTACGAGCAGTACTTC.